The rows below give T cell receptor beta chains drawn from one sample of a study of shared clonotypes between healthy human individuals. Data came from immunoSEQ multiplex PCR; TCRdb stores just in-frame clones and leaves some out. Among around 2,000,000 clones, approximately 94% were seen once, and the ten largest hold 1% to 1.5%. The sequencing sample was made of naive CD8+ T cells sorted from blood. Receptor source: a man in his late teens or twenties in good health. CDR3s include the opening cysteine and the closing phenylalanine or tryptophan. A D gene is named only where the DNA matches it firmly. Only part of the rows carry a size: once, few, many, or a class if the clone is expanded.

j_call	cdr3_length	clone_size	d_call	v_call	cdr3_nt	cdr3_aa
TRBJ2-3	16	NA	TRBD2	TRBV2	TGTGCCGTCGGGGATTGGACTAGCGAGAGCACAGATACGCAGTATTTT	CAVGDWTSESTDTQYF
TRBJ1-2	14	NA	NA	TRBV13	TGTGCCAGCAGCTTTTCGGGGGGGAACTATGGCTACACCTTC	CASSFSGGNYGYTF
TRBJ1-1	13	NA	NA	TRBV14	TGTGCCATCGGACGAATCCACGGAACTGAAGCTTTCTTT	CAIGRIHGTEAFF
TRBJ1-6	15	NA	NA	TRBV2	TGTGCCAGCAGTCCGGGGGGCACCTATAATTCACCCCTCCACTTT	CASSPGGTYNSPLHF
TRBJ2-5	16	NA	NA	TRBV4-3	TGCGCCAGCAGCCAAGATGGGTTTGGCGGCCCGGGGACCCAGTACTTC	CASSQDGFGGPGTQYF
TRBJ1-3	15	NA	TRBD1	TRBV7-2	TGTGCCAGCAGCCGAGCAGGGGGCGCTGGAAACACCATATATTTT	CASSRAGGAGNTIYF
TRBJ2-6	16	NA	NA	TRBV4-1	TGCGCCAGCAGCCCGGACGAGGGGTCTGGGGCCAACGTCCTGACTTTC	CASSPDEGSGANVLTF
TRBJ2-1	15	NA	NA	TRBV10-1	TGCGCCAGCAGCCCGACGGGGGGCCCCTACAATGAGCAGTTCTTC	CASSPTGGPYNEQFF
TRBJ2-7	14	NA	NA	TRBV7-3	TGTGCCAGCAGCTTAACCTCGGGCAGCTACGAGCAGTACTTC	CASSLTSGSYEQYF
TRBJ2-5	16	NA	NA	TRBV29-1	TGCAGCGTTGAGGACCCGTTTTCTGGACAAAAAGAGACCCAGTACTTC	CSVEDPFSGQKETQYF
TRBJ1-3	14	few	NA	TRBV2	TGTGCCAGCAGACCTATTCGCCCTTGGGACACCATATATTTT	CASRPIRPWDTIYF
TRBJ1-1	15	NA	NA	TRBV15	TGTGCCACCAGACCAGGGAGATCTATGAACACTGAAGCTTTCTTT	CATRPGRSMNTEAFF
TRBJ2-7	13	NA	NA	TRBV28	TGTGCCACCGGCAGTTTGTTTTCCTACGAGCAGTACTTC	CATGSLFSYEQYF
TRBJ1-1	15	NA	NA	TRBV5-6	TGTGCCAGCAGCTTGACGCTGACAGGATACACTGAAGCTTTCTTT	CASSLTLTGYTEAFF
TRBJ2-6	15	NA	NA	TRBV19	TGTGCCAGTAGTACACAGCACTCTGGGGCCAACGTCCTGACTTTC	CASSTQHSGANVLTF
TRBJ2-7	14	NA	TRBD1	TRBV6-5	TGTGCCAGCAGAGCCGAGGGGGCTAACTACGAGCAGTACTTC	CASRAEGANYEQYF
TRBJ2-1	15	once	TRBD1	TRBV6-5	TGTGCCAGCAGTTCCGGACAGGGGGCCCCCAATGAGCAGTTCTTC	CASSSGQGAPNEQFF
TRBJ2-1	12	NA	NA	TRBV11-3	TGTGCCAGCAGCTTAGACAGCAATGAGCAGTTCTTC	CASSLDSNEQFF
TRBJ2-1	13	NA	NA	TRBV6-5	TGTGCCAGCACGTCGGCGAACTACAATGAGCAGTTCTTC	CASTSANYNEQFF
TRBJ2-2	16	NA	NA	TRBV9	TGTGCCAGCAGCGACTCCAGGGGCGCGAACACCGGGGAGCTGTTTTTT	CASSDSRGANTGELFF
TRBJ2-5	15	NA	NA	TRBV7-2	TGTGCCAGCAGCTTAAGATGGAGGTCCGAGGAGACCCAGTACTTC	CASSLRWRSEETQYF
TRBJ2-3	15	NA	NA	TRBV5-6	TGTGCCAGCAGCTTGTCTATGCAGAGCACAGATACGCAGTATTTT	CASSLSMQSTDTQYF
TRBJ1-1	14	once	NA	TRBV28	TGTGCCAGCAGTTTCCGGGACGTCAACACTGAAGCTTTCTTT	CASSFRDVNTEAFF
TRBJ2-1	16	NA	NA	TRBV6-4	TGTGCCAGCAGTGATGCCCCTCGGGGCTCCTACAATGAGCAGTTCTTC	CASSDAPRGSYNEQFF
TRBJ1-3	13	NA	NA	TRBV30	TGTGCCTGGTCAGAGGGCTCTGGAAACACCATATATTTT	CAWSEGSGNTIYF
TRBJ2-3	15	NA	NA	TRBV6-1	TGTGCCAGCAGTGACACCCCACAGGCCTCAGATACGCAGTATTTT	CASSDTPQASDTQYF
TRBJ2-2	17	NA	NA	TRBV28	TGTGCCAGCAGTTTTTTTCCCAGCCACTGGGGCACCGGGGAGCTGTTTTTT	CASSFFPSHWGTGELFF
TRBJ2-5	16	NA	TRBD2	TRBV10-3	TGTGCCATCAGTGACGGGACTAGCGGGAGCCAAGAGACCCAGTACTTC	CAISDGTSGSQETQYF
TRBJ2-7	16	NA	TRBD1	TRBV28	TGTGCCAGCAGTTTGAGGCCCGGGACAGGGTCCTACGAGCAGTACTTC	CASSLRPGTGSYEQYF
TRBJ2-7	13	NA	TRBD1	TRBV5-6	TGTGCCAGCAGCTATACAGGGGCCAGGGAGCAGTACTTC	CASSYTGAREQYF
TRBJ2-3	16	NA	NA	TRBV4-1	TGCGCCAGCAGCCAAGCTATCCTCCACGGGGGAGATACGCAGTATTTT	CASSQAILHGGDTQYF
TRBJ2-3	12	NA	NA	TRBV30	TGTGCCTGGAGTGACCACACAGATACGCAGTATTTT	CAWSDHTDTQYF
TRBJ1-5	14	NA	NA	TRBV30	TGTGCCTGGAGTGTAGGGCAGGGCAATCAGCCCCAGCATTTT	CAWSVGQGNQPQHF
TRBJ2-2	16	once	TRBD2	TRBV5-6	TGTGCCAGCAGCCATCTTAGCGGGGAGTACACCGGGGAGCTGTTTTTT	CASSHLSGEYTGELFF
TRBJ2-1	14	NA	NA	TRBV18	TGTGCCAGCTCACCAACGACTGGTTGGGATGAGCAGTTCTTC	CASSPTTGWDEQFF
TRBJ1-5	16	NA	NA	TRBV19	TGTGCCAGTAGTGATCAGGAGTTTCCTAGCAATCAGCCCCAGCATTTT	CASSDQEFPSNQPQHF
TRBJ2-7	14	NA	NA	TRBV7-2	TGTGCCAGCAGCTTTGACTGGACCTACGGCGAGCAGTACTTC	CASSFDWTYGEQYF
TRBJ1-1	13	few	NA	TRBV4-1	TGCGCCAGCAGCCAAGTTGGGTGGACTGAAGCTTTCTTT	CASSQVGWTEAFF
TRBJ2-2	15	NA	TRBD2	TRBV5-4	TGTGCCAGCAGACTAGCGGGGGCTAATACCGGGGAGCTGTTTTTT	CASRLAGANTGELFF
TRBJ2-5	14	NA	NA	TRBV27	TGTGCCAGCAGTTTGGTGGGGGCGGGAGAGACCCAGTACTTC	CASSLVGAGETQYF
TRBJ1-6	13	NA	NA	TRBV30	TGTGCCTGGAGTGGCCCGGGAGATTCACCCCTCCACTTT	CAWSGPGDSPLHF
TRBJ1-2	16	NA	TRBD1	TRBV5-1	TGCGCCAGCAGCTTGATGCCGGGACAGGGGAGCTATGGCTACACCTTC	CASSLMPGQGSYGYTF
TRBJ2-3	12	NA	NA	TRBV7-9	TGTGCCAGCAGCTTAGGCTCGTGGTCGCAGTATTTT	CASSLGSWSQYF
TRBJ2-3	11	NA	TRBD2	TRBV7-9	TGTGCCAGCAGCCCGGGGGGTACGCAGTATTTT	CASSPGGTQYF
TRBJ1-2	14	NA	TRBD1	TRBV9	TGTGCCAGCAGCGTAGGCACAGGGGTCTATGGCTACACCTTC	CASSVGTGVYGYTF
TRBJ2-4	15	once	NA	TRBV7-8	TGTGCCAGCAGCTCCCCCACAGGGACCCAAAACATTCAGTACTTC	CASSSPTGTQNIQYF
TRBJ2-1	18	NA	TRBD2	TRBV27	TGTGCCAGCAGTTTAATCTATCTTAGCGGGGGGTCCTACAATGAGCAGTTCTTC	CASSLIYLSGGSYNEQFF
TRBJ2-1	13	once	NA	TRBV5-1	TGCGCCAGCAGCTCGCCGGGGGTCGATGAGCAGTTCTTC	CASSSPGVDEQFF
TRBJ1-1	18	NA	TRBD1	TRBV5-6	TGTGCCAGCAGCTTGGCCCCGACAGGGGGCTGGGTGAACACTGAAGCTTTCTTT	CASSLAPTGGWVNTEAFF
TRBJ2-7	17	once	NA	TRBV27	TGTGCCAGCCGTCCCGGAGCCGGGACAAGGAGCTCCTACGAGCAGTACTTC	CASRPGAGTRSSYEQYF